This TCR beta chain is from a study of T cell repertoires in cytomegalovirus infection. General observations from the study: Of the TCR beta families, the public ones yielded a cumulative frequency that identified carriers of CMV plus the relevant HLA. HLA-C-restricted CMV clonotypes gave the most frequent clonotype in two of eight donors.

A few counts support this clonotype. What it binds is unknown. TCRdb processed the reads anew with MiXCR; each CDR3 protein has one entry. Found here are 300,000 to 400,000 distinct CDR3 sequences, approximately 18% of them singletons; the top ten hold roughly 8.7%. Specimen: PBMCs. This TCR came from a human donor in good health (CMV status not recorded). Some clones in this sample may be carry-over from other donors' samples.

As DNA, the CDR3 is TGCGCCAGCAGCTTGGAGGGGCTCGGGGAGCTGTTTTTT. It translates to CASSLEGLGELFF. The V gene is TRBV5-1, the J gene TRBJ2-2; a possible D gene is TRBD1 (5 bases). CDR1 SGHRS and CDR2 YFSETQ come from the germline V gene. The CDR3 loop spans 13 amino acids. Between the trimmed V and J ends, which lost 0 bases and 7 bases, there was a span of 7 bases.